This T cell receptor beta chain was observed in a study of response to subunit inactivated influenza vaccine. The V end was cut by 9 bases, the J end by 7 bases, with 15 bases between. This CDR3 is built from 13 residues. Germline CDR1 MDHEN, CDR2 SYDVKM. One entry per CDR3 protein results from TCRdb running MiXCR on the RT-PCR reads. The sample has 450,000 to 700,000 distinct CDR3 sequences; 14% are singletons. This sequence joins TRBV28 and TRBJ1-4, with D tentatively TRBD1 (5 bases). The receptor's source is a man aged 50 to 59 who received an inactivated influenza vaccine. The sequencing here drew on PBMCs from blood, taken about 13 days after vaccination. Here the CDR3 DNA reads TGTGCCAGTCAGGGACGGGCGGCTGAAAAACTGTTTTTT. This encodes CASQGRAAEKLFF.